This T cell receptor (beta chain) was documented in a study of CD8 T cells in Susac syndrome. Trimming removed 4 bases from V and 8 bases from J, with 17 bases in between. The CDR3 has 15 amino acids. Germline assignment: CDR1 MRHNA and CDR2 SNTAGT. Roughly 0.45 to 1 ug RNA was reverse transcribed with random hexamers. Amplification of TCR beta CDR3 used immunoSEQ multiplex PCR across 54 Vbeta and 13 Jbeta. A single record per CDR3 protein comes from TCRdb applying MiXCR to the immunoSEQ multiplex PCR reads. Among around 200,000 distinct CDR3 sequences listed, around 94% were seen once. The source material was CD4+ T cells from PBMCs. This chain connects TRBV6-4 to TRBJ1-4; D uncertain. The TCR comes from a human donor with Susac syndrome. CDR3 loop: CASSAGPGQHEKLFF. The CDR3 coding sequence is TGTGCCAGCAGTGCCGGCCCCGGCCAACACGAAAAACTGTTTTTT.